This T cell receptor beta chain was recorded in a study of cytomegalovirus exposure and HLA in healthy donors. A remark on this clone: The antigen remains undetermined.

Germline trimming cut 0 bases from V and 3 bases from J; bases unmatched to any gene: 9. This CDR3 is built from 17 residues. Germline assignment: CDR1 SGDLS and CDR2 YYNGEE. Study conclusions and caveats: The authors enumerated around 150 TCR beta chains as linked to cytomegalovirus. The tendency of first-cohort TCR clusters to co-occur in the roughly 110 validation repertoires emerged from a later analysis. While the bulk of TCR sequences proved rare, some public TCRs turned up in many donors. Three CMV-associated chains were confirmed in vitro to be specific for CMV antigens.

Sequencing was performed with immunoSEQ multiplex PCR; in TCRdb, only in-frame clones are kept and a portion is missing. The table has some 130,000 clones, about 80% seen once; the top ten hold 30%. The V and J genes are TRBV9 and TRBJ2-1; 7 nucleotides line up with TRBD2. The sequencing input was PBMCs. This receptor was taken from a man aged 25 to 45 in good health and CMV-seropositive. The CDR3 coding sequence is TGTGCCAGCAGCGTAGCTAGCGGTACAAATCACTACAATGAGCAGTTCTTC. Translation gives CASSVASGTNHYNEQFF.